A selection of T cell receptor beta chains follows, all from one sample in a study of blood T cell repertoires in COVID-19. Libraries were prepared by immunoSEQ multiplex PCR; TCRdb keeps only in-frame clonotypes and omits some of them. This sample yields around 80,000 clones, of which 80% are seen a single time; under 5% belongs to the top ten. Sequenced sample: peripheral blood. The receptors were sampled from a woman between 65 and 79 years old with acute or convalescent COVID-19. The CDR3 runs from the conserved cysteine through the conserved F or W. The D gene is left open where the match is weak. Where a row states a size, it is once, few, many or the class of an expanded clone; other rows omit it.

TRBJ2-3 NA TRBV27 TRBD2 CASTPLAGFGSDTQYF TGTGCCAGCACCCCGTTAGCGGGGTTCGGTTCAGATACGCAGTATTTT
TRBJ1-5 NA TRBV7-8 TRBD1 CASSLFYTGTVNQPQHF TGTGCCAGCAGCCTTTTCTATACCGGGACAGTCAATCAGCCCCAGCATTTT
TRBJ1-6 many TRBV11-2 NA CASSLVVGREKNNSPLHF TGTGCCAGCAGCTTAGTGGTAGGGCGGGAAAAAAATAATTCACCCCTCCACTTT
TRBJ1-1 NA TRBV7-8 TRBD1 CASSLTRGHTEAFF TGTGCCAGCAGCTTAACCAGGGGGCATACTGAAGCTTTCTTT
TRBJ2-7 NA TRBV29-1 NA CSVEWGDYEQYF TGCAGCGTTGAATGGGGGGACTACGAGCAGTACTTC
TRBJ2-5 NA TRBV7-3 TRBD1 CASSFQAGGRETQYF TGTGCCAGCAGCTTTCAAGCAGGGGGCCGGGAGACCCAGTACTTC
TRBJ2-7 NA TRBV29-1 NA CSVEEGTVYEQYF TGCAGCGTTGAGGAGGGGACGGTCTACGAGCAGTACTTC
TRBJ2-3 NA TRBV5-4 TRBD2 CASSTGSSGSSTDTQYF TGTGCCAGCAGCACGGGGTCTAGCGGGTCTAGCACAGATACGCAGTATTTT
TRBJ2-1 once TRBV9 NA CASSIPALIIDMSSYNEQFF TGTGCCAGCAGCATACCCGCCTTAATTATCGATATGAGCTCCTACAATGAGCAGTTCTTC
TRBJ1-4 NA TRBV6-6 TRBD1 CASSPKTGYEKLFF TGTGCCAGCAGTCCCAAGACAGGGTACGAAAAACTGTTTTTT
TRBJ2-2 NA TRBV6-5 NA CASSAQRTGELFF TGTGCCAGCAGCGCGCAGAGGACCGGGGAGCTGTTTTTT
TRBJ2-5 NA TRBV4-1 NA CASSQVADFEQETQYF TGCGCCAGCAGCCAAGTTGCGGACTTTGAACAAGAGACCCAGTACTTC
TRBJ2-2 NA TRBV28 NA CASSFPWSSGELFF TGTGCCAGCAGTTTCCCTTGGAGTTCCGGGGAGCTGTTTTTT
TRBJ1-1 NA TRBV6-5 TRBD1 CASRRTGGGTEAFF TGTGCCAGCAGGAGGACAGGGGGAGGTACTGAAGCTTTCTTT
TRBJ2-1 once TRBV19 TRBD2 CASSASTSGGPYNEQFF TGTGCCAGTAGTGCCTCGACTAGCGGGGGACCCTACAATGAGCAGTTCTTC
TRBJ1-3 NA TRBV3-1/TRBV3-2 NA CASSPKPLVSSGNTIYF TGTGCCAGCAGCCCAAAGCCTCTAGTCAGCTCTGGAAACACCATATATTTT
TRBJ1-1 once TRBV6-6 TRBD1 CASSRTGGNTEAFF TGTGCCAGCAGCAGAACAGGGGGGAACACTGAAGCTTTCTTT
TRBJ2-3 NA TRBV11-3 NA CASSLQSTDTQYF TGTGCCAGCAGCTTACAAAGCACAGATACGCAGTATTTT
TRBJ1-2 NA TRBV24-1 TRBD1 CATSGQGDSGYTF TGTGCCACCAGTGGTCAGGGGGATAGTGGCTACACCTTC
TRBJ1-6 few TRBV4-3 TRBD1 CASSQDLADRGNSPLHF TGCGCCAGCAGCCAAGATCTAGCCGACAGGGGGAATTCACCCCTCCACTTT
TRBJ2-7 few TRBV7-2 NA CASSYDTTSSYEQYF TGTGCCAGCAGCTACGACACGACAAGCTCCTACGAGCAGTACTTC
TRBJ2-7 few TRBV19 NA CASRPGHNSYEQYF TGTGCCAGTAGGCCGGGACACAACTCCTACGAGCAGTACTTC
TRBJ1-5 NA TRBV18 NA CASSPDGGNVGAQHF TGTGCCAGCTCACCCGACGGGGGGAACGTCGGAGCCCAGCATTTT
TRBJ2-5 NA TRBV6-5 NA CASRRQGLETQYF TGTGCCAGCAGGCGGCAGGGGTTAGAGACCCAGTACTTC
TRBJ2-1 once TRBV3-1/TRBV3-2 NA CASSLFVTGPPYNEQFF TGTGCCAGCAGCCTATTCGTGACAGGTCCCCCTTACAATGAGCAGTTCTTC
TRBJ2-7 NA TRBV2 NA CASRAQVASYEQYF TGTGCCAGCAGGGCACAGGTCGCTTCCTACGAGCAGTACTTC
TRBJ2-3 NA TRBV9 TRBD2 CASSPTGGFSSDTQYF TGTGCCAGCAGCCCCACCGGGGGGTTTTCGTCAGATACGCAGTATTTT
TRBJ2-1 NA TRBV9 TRBD2 CASSAPLAGGEVSSYNEQFF TGTGCCAGCAGCGCCCCACTAGCGGGGGGAGAAGTGAGCTCCTACAATGAGCAGTTCTTC
TRBJ1-5 NA TRBV27 NA CASSSLGGQPQHF TGTGCCAGCAGTTCCCTAGGGGGACAGCCCCAGCATTTT
TRBJ2-1 once TRBV24-1 NA CATSDAGQKNEQFF TGTGCCACCAGTGATGCGGGACAGAAGAATGAGCAGTTCTTC
TRBJ1-1 NA TRBV9 TRBD1 CASSGGGAGTEAFF TGTGCCAGCAGCGGAGGGGGCGCGGGCACTGAAGCTTTCTTT
TRBJ2-1 NA TRBV27 NA CASSSGGHEQFF TGTGCCAGCAGTTCGGGGGGCCATGAGCAGTTCTTC
TRBJ1-2 NA TRBV5-5 NA CASSLGQHYGYTF TGTGCCAGCAGCTTGGGACAGCACTATGGCTACACCTTC
TRBJ2-5 NA TRBV6-2/TRBV6-3 NA CASSYSGAAQYF TGTGCCAGCAGTTACTCGGGGGCGGCCCAGTACTTC
TRBJ2-1 NA TRBV7-8 NA CASSLISEQFF TGTGCCAGCAGCTTAATCTCGGAGCAGTTCTTC
TRBJ1-3 once TRBV13 TRBD1 CASSDRGQGKGNTIYF TGTGCCAGCAGCGATCGCGGACAGGGGAAGGGAAACACCATATATTTT
TRBJ2-2 NA TRBV19 NA CASRERRDGELFF TGTGCCAGTAGAGAGAGGAGGGACGGGGAGCTGTTTTTT
TRBJ1-1 NA TRBV5-4 NA CASSSVNRAITEAFF TGTGCCAGCAGCTCAGTAAACAGGGCGATCACTGAAGCTTTCTTC
TRBJ1-2 NA TRBV19 NA CASSIDHWGAAEGYTF TGTGCCAGTAGTATAGATCACTGGGGAGCCGCTGAAGGCTACACCTTC
TRBJ1-1 NA TRBV29-1 TRBD1 CSVPGQVSRGTEAFF TGCAGCGTACCGGGACAGGTCTCTCGCGGCACTGAAGCTTTCTTT
TRBJ1-1 NA TRBV4-1 TRBD1 CASSRTGNTEAFF TGCGCCAGCAGTAGGACAGGCAACACTGAAGCTTTCTTT
TRBJ2-7 NA TRBV3-1/TRBV3-2 NA CASSQPGQFYEQYF TGTGCCAGCAGCCAACCGGGACAATTCTACGAGCAGTACTTC
TRBJ1-2 few TRBV7-2 TRBD1 CASSLNRGRKNYGYTF TGTGCCAGCAGCTTAAACAGGGGGCGCAAAAACTATGGCTACACCTTC
TRBJ2-7 once TRBV7-2 NA CASSLAPVGSYEQYF TGTGCCAGCAGCTTAGCGCCGGTCGGTTCCTACGAGCAGTACTTC
TRBJ2-1 NA TRBV13 TRBD2 CASSTRTSGGRYNEQFF TGTGCCAGCAGCACCAGGACTAGCGGGGGGAGGTACAATGAGCAGTTCTTC
TRBJ1-2 NA TRBV19 NA CASSTQMGRNGYTF TGTGCCAGTAGTACCCAAATGGGGAGGAATGGCTACACCTTC
TRBJ1-1 few TRBV3-1/TRBV3-2 TRBD1 CASSQDLTGRAFF TGTGCCAGCAGCCAAGATCTGACAGGGAGAGCTTTCTTT
TRBJ1-2 NA TRBV7-2 TRBD1 CASSSADRDGYGYTF TGTGCCAGCAGCTCCGCAGACAGGGATGGTTATGGCTACACCTTC